Each of the 23 T cell receptor beta chains below was sequenced from the same sample in a study of cytomegalovirus exposure and HLA in healthy donors. Generated by immunoSEQ multiplex PCR, the TCRdb table keeps only in-frame clones and is missing some. The sample lists about 350,000 clones; 87% were seen once. Sequenced: PBMCs. The receptors come from a woman in her twenties or thirties in good health and CMV-seropositive.

The chain has TRBV28 and TRBJ2-7; TRBD1 is a possible D gene (6 bases). Trimming took 2 bases from V and 2 from J, leaving 13 bases between them. The CDR3 extends over 15 amino acids. The germline CDR1 and CDR2 sequences are MDHEN and SYDVKM. CDR3 sequence (DNA): TGTGCCAGCAGTTTACCCAGGGACACTGCCTACGAGCAGTACTTC. It specifies CASSLPRDTAYEQYF.

The chain has TRBV19 and TRBJ2-7; maybe TRBD1 (6 bases). V lost 6 bases, J lost 3 bases, and 6 bases lay in between. The CDR3 extends over 11 amino acids. Germline loops: CDR1 LNHDA, CDR2 SQIVND (reference sequence). CDR3 bases: TGTGCCAGTAGACAGGGCTACGAGCAGTACTTC. This sequence encodes CASRQGYEQYF.

CDR3 loop: CSVNYALQSRANVLTF. The CDR3 DNA is TGCAGCGTTAATTATGCACTACAAAGTCGGGCCAACGTCCTGACTTTC. The chain carries TRBV29-1 and TRBJ2-6; no reliable D call. Trimming took off 5 bases at V and 5 bases at J, with 19 bases between the two ends. Germline V lookup: CDR1 SQVTM, CDR2 ANQGSEA. This CDR3 has 16 amino acids.

V and J are TRBV28 and TRBJ1-1; D remains ambiguous. Germline V gene data show CDR1 as MDHEN and CDR2 as SYDVKM. V lost 5 bases, J lost 0 bases, and 10 bases lay in between. This CDR3 has 14 amino acids. The chain's CDR3 is CASSLASLNTEAFF. CDR3 bases: TGTGCCAGCAGTCTTGCCAGCCTGAACACTGAAGCTTTCTTT.

CDR3 sequence reads: CASTLEDRKSATQHF. CDR3 coding DNA: TGTGCCAGCACCTTGGAGGACAGAAAATCAGCGACCCAGCATTTT. The chain is built from TRBV6-1 and TRBJ1-5, with TRBD1 as a possible D gene (6 bases). V gave up 7 bases and J gave up 11 bases, with 24 bases separating them. CDR1 and CDR2 (germline): MNHNS, SASEGT. The CDR3 runs to 15 residues.

This clone occurred once. This chain links TRBV7-2 with TRBJ2-7; 9 nucleotides align to TRBD1. CDR3 length equals 15 residues. V was clipped by 5 bases and J by 4 bases; unmatched bases: 9. Germline CDR1 reads SGHTA; CDR2 reads FQGNSA. CDR3 residues: CASSVGQGPQYEQYF. The CDR3 bases are TGTGCCAGCAGCGTAGGACAGGGGCCTCAGTACGAGCAGTACTTC.

This clone is a singleton in its sample. The V call is TRBV27, the J call TRBJ2-1; TRBD2 matches at 9 bases. Germline V gives CDR1 MNHEY, CDR2 SMNVEV (reference sequence). The CDR3 covers 14 residues. The V gene end was trimmed by 5 bases and the J gene end by 6 bases; junction bases not matched to a gene: 5. The CDR3 sequence is CASSAGTSSNEQFF. The CDR3 nucleotides read TGTGCCAGCAGTGCCGGGACTAGCTCCAATGAGCAGTTCTTC.

The chain combines TRBV11-2 with TRBJ2-2; D perhaps matches TRBD2 (7 bases). Germline CDR1 reads SGHAT; CDR2 reads FQNNGV. Trimming removed 7 bases from V and 1 base from J, with 22 bases in between. CDR3 length equals 18 residues. CDR3 DNA sequence: TGTGCCAGCACCAACAGGGTCGGAGCGGGAATGAACACCGGGGAGCTGTTTTTT. Its translation: CASTNRVGAGMNTGELFF.

The V call is TRBV13, the J call TRBJ2-7; D is perhaps TRBD2 (7 bases). CDR1 is PRHDT and CDR2 is FYEKMQ in the germline V gene (reference sequence). V gave up 2 bases and J gave up 0 bases, with 17 bases separating them. The CDR3 length is 17 residues. CDR3 in DNA: TGTGCCAGCAGCTTACGTCGGGGAGGGGGAACCTCCTACGAGCAGTACTTC. Amino acid sequence: CASSLRRGGGTSYEQYF.

J is TRBJ1-2 and V is TRBV28; 9 bases line up with TRBD1. J lost 7 bases, V lost 2 bases, and 14 bases had no gene match. There are 17 residues in the CDR3. CDR1 and CDR2 from the germline V gene are MDHEN and SYDVKM. CDR3 sequence: CASSLSLGGQGGSGYTF. CDR3 in DNA: TGTGCCAGCAGTTTAAGTCTCGGGGGACAGGGAGGCTCTGGCTACACCTTC.

This sequence joins TRBV28 and TRBJ2-7; 10 positions agree with TRBD1. The V gene end was trimmed by 6 bases and the J gene end by 3 bases; junction bases not matched to a gene: 11. Germline CDR1 is MDHEN and CDR2 is SYDVKM. The CDR3 totals 16 residues. The CDR3 protein is CASSLQGQGFGYEQYF. The CDR3 nucleotides read TGTGCCAGCAGCCTGCAGGGACAGGGGTTCGGCTACGAGCAGTACTTC.

This rearrangement joins TRBV19 to TRBJ2-7; 8 nucleotides agree with TRBD1. CDR1 is LNHDA, CDR2 SQIVND, per germline (reference sequence). V lost 4 bases, J lost 3 bases, and 5 bases stayed unmatched. The CDR3 contains 14 residues. In DNA form, the CDR3 reads TGTGCCAGTAGTACCCTGACAGGGGTCTACGAGCAGTACTTC. This translates into CASSTLTGVYEQYF.

There are a few counts of this clone. The chain links TRBV15 to TRBJ1-2; 7 bases line up with TRBD1. The CDR3 extends over 15 amino acids. The trim removed 5 bases at V and 3 bases at J, leaving 9 bases unmatched. Germline lookup yields CDR1 LNHNV and CDR2 YYDKDF (reference sequence). CDR3 coding DNA: TGTGCCACCAGCGTCACCGGGACAGCTCACTATGGCTACACCTTC. Its translation is CATSVTGTAHYGYTF.

The genes are TRBV4-1 and TRBJ2-2; TRBD2 matches 11 bases. With V trimmed by 3 bases and J by 6 bases, 9 bases remained unmatched. This CDR3 comprises 17 residues. Per germline, CDR1 MGHRA and CDR2 YSYEKL. The CDR3: CASSHVIAGGPSGELFF. The CDR3 DNA reads as TGCGCCAGCAGCCATGTAATAGCGGGGGGGCCGTCCGGGGAGCTGTTTTTT.

CDR3 sequence reads: CASSRGRGLAGRTDTQYF. The CDR3 DNA reads TGTGCCAGCAGCCGTGGAAGGGGTCTAGCGGGACGCACAGATACGCAGTATTTT. This chain links TRBV5-5 with TRBJ2-3, with TRBD2 identical over 9 bases. The CDR3 covers 18 residues. Germline V gene sequence: CDR1 SGHKS, CDR2 YYEKEE (reference sequence). V lost 4 bases to trimming and J lost 1 base; unmatched junction nucleotides: 13.

The chain joins TRBV11-2 to TRBJ2-1, with 9 bases that match TRBD2. The V segment lost 1 base and the J segment 10 bases; nucleotides outside the gene matches: 5. This CDR3 has 14 amino acids. Germline CDR1 is SGHAT and CDR2 is FQNNGV. In nucleotides, the CDR3 is TGTGCCAGCAGCTTAGTAGCGGGAGTGGAGGAGCAGTTCTTC. Protein product: CASSLVAGVEEQFF.

The rearrangement joins TRBV7-9 to TRBJ1-1; 7 bases are shared with TRBD1. The CDR3 spans 14 residues. The V gene's germline CDR1 is SEHNR and CDR2 FQNEAQ (reference sequence). With V trimmed by 8 bases and J by 4 bases, 10 bases remained unmatched. CDR3 sequence reads: CASPSDRAGTEAFF. For the CDR3, the DNA is TGTGCCAGCCCATCCGACAGGGCGGGCACTGAAGCTTTCTTT.

This clone was seen a handful of times. The rearrangement uses TRBV30 and TRBJ1-1; D remains ambiguous. From germline, CDR1 is GTSNPN and CDR2 SVGIG (reference sequence). V dropped 2 bases and J dropped 4 bases, with 11 bases sitting between them. The CDR3 extends over 13 amino acids. The CDR3 sequence is CAWSTATGTEAFF. In DNA form, the CDR3 reads TGTGCCTGGAGTACAGCGACGGGCACTGAAGCTTTCTTT.

This clone was detected only a few times. The chain uses TRBV5-6 and TRBJ1-2; D not resolved. The germline V and J ends were trimmed by 5 bases and 8 bases, with 16 bases remaining between them. Germline V lookup: CDR1 SGHDT, CDR2 YYEEEE. The CDR3 consists of 13 residues. The CDR3 sequence: CASSTRQILGYTF. CDR3 in DNA: TGTGCCAGCAGTACAAGGCAAATCCTCGGCTACACCTTC. The full variable domain, completed using reference TRBV5-6 and TRBJ1-2, is DAGVTQSPTHLIKTRGQQVTLRCSPKSGHDTVSWYQQALGQGPQFIFQYYEEEERQRGNFPDRFSGHQFPNYSSELNVNALLLGDSALYLCASSTRQILGYTFGSGTRLTVV.

The gene calls are TRBV5-1 and TRBJ2-1; 9 bases are a match to TRBD2. This CDR3 is built from 16 residues. V dropped 4 bases and J dropped 9; count of bases not matched to a gene: 14. Germline loops: CDR1 SGHRS, CDR2 YFSETQ. As DNA, the CDR3 is TGCGCCAGCAGCCCGGTTAACGGACTAGCGTCGGGTGAGCAGTTCTTC. It is translated as CASSPVNGLASGEQFF.

The genes are TRBV11-2 and TRBJ2-7; D not resolved. Germline V CDR1 and CDR2: SGHAT, FQNNGV. Between the trimmed V and J ends, which lost 5 bases and 2 bases, there was a span of 16 bases. This CDR3 region has 15 residues. CDR3 in DNA: TGTGCCAGCAGCCTACCCTGGGATACAACCTACGAGCAGTACTTC. Translating gives CASSLPWDTTYEQYF.

V and J are TRBV6-6 and TRBJ2-2; TRBD2 matches at 7 bases. V trimming: 0 bases; J trimming: 4 bases; junction bases outside the gene matches: 2. The germline CDR1 and CDR2 sequences are MNHNY and SVGAGI (reference sequence). The CDR3 covers 15 residues. The CDR3: CASSYSTSSTGELFF. DNA of the CDR3: TGTGCCAGCAGTTACTCGACTAGCAGCACCGGGGAGCTGTTTTTT.

In the case of this clone: At the DNA level, this CDR3 is encoded by other sequences in the same sample as well. The V and J genes are TRBV27 and TRBJ2-7; D is unresolved. Germline V CDR1 and CDR2: MNHEY, SMNVEV (reference sequence). The length of the CDR3 is 14 residues. V lost 0 bases and J 2 bases, leaving 8 bases between the germline ends. The CDR3 DNA sequence: TGTGCCAGCAGTTTATCCCCCCTCACCTACGAGCAGTACTTC. This translates into CASSLSPLTYEQYF.